The 2 T cell receptor beta chains listed next were all sequenced from one sample in a study of T cell repertoires in cytomegalovirus infection (dated by TCRdb to about 2019). This sample's treatment or condition label indicates: in vitro stimulation with specific CMV peptide epitopes to enrich CMV-specific T cells. The sample was run on an Illumina HiSeq 1500. TCRdb handled the public reads itself, with Q25 trimming in fastp and clone calling in MiXCR, and kept productive beta chains. Every CDR3 protein is listed once, alongside the most common genes and DNA of its rows. Within this sample are roughly 920,000 distinct CDR3 sequences, with roughly 30% of them counted one time only. Of the sample, around an eighth falls within the top ten clones. These receptors' antigens are unknown. Sequenced here: cultured CD8+ T cells from PBMCs, sampled from culture after CMV antigen stimulation. These receptors all stem from a human donor in good health (CMV status not recorded). Some clones in this sample may be carry-over from other donors' samples.

The rearrangement uses TRBV19 and TRBJ2-2; TRBD1 aligns across 9 bases. The CDR3 covers 15 residues. CDR1 and CDR2 from the germline V gene are LNHDA and SQIVND (reference sequence). J was trimmed by 10 bases and V by 5 bases; bases with no gene match: 11. The CDR3 loop reads CASSPGQGIGEELFF. CDR3 in DNA: TGTGCCAGTAGTCCGGGACAGGGAATAGGAGAGGAGCTGTTTTTT.

The rearrangement joins TRBV12-3 or TRBV12-4 to TRBJ1-2; 7 bases line up with TRBD1. With V trimmed by 3 bases and J by 8 bases, 12 bases remained unmatched. This CDR3 has 15 amino acids. CDR3 loop: CASSFHLTGSDGYTF. CDR3 DNA: TGTGCCAGCAGTTTCCACCTGACAGGGTCTGACGGCTACACCTTC.